This record concerns one T cell receptor beta chain sequence. The sample originates from a study of OX40 agonist ivuxolimab in advanced cancers. Samples of blood were obtained at baseline, on cycle 4 day 1, and on cycle 7 day 1. This CDR3 contains 13 residues. Losses at the gene ends were 4 bases for V and 8 bases for J; bases not matched to a gene: 3. Germline assignment: CDR1 LGHNA and CDR2 YSLEER. Using immunoSEQ multiplex PCR, the repertoire was profiled, and TCRdb retains in-frame clones only, with some absent. The sample consists of about 48,000 clones, approximately 84% of them appearing once. The sample was CD4+ or CD8+ T cells sorted from blood, taken in a trial of the OX40 agonist ivuxolimab. This TCR derives from an adult with an advanced solid tumor such as melanoma, head and neck, liver or kidney cancer. The chain combines TRBV4-3 with TRBJ2-4, with 9 bases fitting TRBD1. The CDR3 region is CASSPWTGDIQYF. DNA of the CDR3: TGCGCCAGCAGCCCATGGACAGGGGACATTCAGTACTTC.